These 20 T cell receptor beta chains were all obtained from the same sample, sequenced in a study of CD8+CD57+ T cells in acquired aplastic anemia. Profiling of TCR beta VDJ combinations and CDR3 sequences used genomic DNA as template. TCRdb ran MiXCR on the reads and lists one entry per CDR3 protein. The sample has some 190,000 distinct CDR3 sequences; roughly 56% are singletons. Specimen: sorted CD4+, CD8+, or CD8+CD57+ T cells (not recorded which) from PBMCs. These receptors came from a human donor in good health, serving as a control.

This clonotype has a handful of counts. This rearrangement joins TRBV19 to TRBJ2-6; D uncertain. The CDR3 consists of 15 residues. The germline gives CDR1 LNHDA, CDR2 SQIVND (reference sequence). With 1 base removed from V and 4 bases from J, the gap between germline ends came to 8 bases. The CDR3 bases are TGTGCCAGTAGTATAGTTTCCAGCGGGGCCAACGTCCTGACTTTC. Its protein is CASSIVSSGANVLTF.

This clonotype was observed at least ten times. DNA for the CDR3: TGCAGTGCTAGCCCCACTTATCAACAGGGGGCTACTGAAGCTTTCTTT. It specifies CSASPTYQQGATEAFF. This chain links TRBV20-1 with TRBJ1-1; 9 bases agree with TRBD1. The length of the CDR3 is 16 residues. With 3 bases clipped from V and 5 bases from J, the junction kept 13 bases outside the gene matches. Germline values: CDR1 DFQATT, CDR2 SNEGSKA (reference sequence).

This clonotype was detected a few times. CDR3 sequence reads: CASSSLGGYNEQFF. The CDR3 DNA is TGTGCCAGCAGTTCCTTGGGGGGGTACAATGAGCAGTTCTTC. The V gene is TRBV6-2 or TRBV6-3, the J gene TRBJ2-1, with TRBD2 matching 7 bases. There are 14 residues in the CDR3. Germline V lookup: CDR1 MNHEY, CDR2 SVGEGT. V lost 4 bases and J lost 4; bases outside the gene matches: 4.

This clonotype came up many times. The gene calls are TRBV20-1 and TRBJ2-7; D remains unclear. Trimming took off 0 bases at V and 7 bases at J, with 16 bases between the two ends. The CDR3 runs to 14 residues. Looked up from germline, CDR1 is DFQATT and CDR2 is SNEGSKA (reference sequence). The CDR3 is CSARDSRASIEQYF. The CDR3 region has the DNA TGCAGTGCTAGAGATTCCCGAGCCTCCATAGAGCAGTACTTC.

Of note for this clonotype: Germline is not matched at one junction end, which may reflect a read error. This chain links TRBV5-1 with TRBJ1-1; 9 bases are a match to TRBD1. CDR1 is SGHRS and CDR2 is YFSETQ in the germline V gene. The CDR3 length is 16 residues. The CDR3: CASSLRPGTGPTEAFF. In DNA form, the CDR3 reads TGTGCCAGCAGCTTACGCCCCGGGACAGGGCCCACTGAAGCTTTCTTT.

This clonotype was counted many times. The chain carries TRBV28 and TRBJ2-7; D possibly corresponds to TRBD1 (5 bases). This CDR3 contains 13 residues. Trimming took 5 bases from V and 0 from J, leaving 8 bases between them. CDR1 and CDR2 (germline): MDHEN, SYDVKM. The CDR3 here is CASSPQGSYEQYF. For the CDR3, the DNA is TGTGCCAGCAGTCCGCAGGGCTCCTACGAGCAGTACTTC. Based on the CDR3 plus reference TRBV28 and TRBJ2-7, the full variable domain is DVKVTQSSRYLVKRTGEKVFLECVQDMDHENMFWYRQDPGLGLRLIYFSYDVKMKEKGDIPEGYSVSREKKERFSLILESASTNQTSMYLCASSPQGSYEQYFGPGTRLTVT.

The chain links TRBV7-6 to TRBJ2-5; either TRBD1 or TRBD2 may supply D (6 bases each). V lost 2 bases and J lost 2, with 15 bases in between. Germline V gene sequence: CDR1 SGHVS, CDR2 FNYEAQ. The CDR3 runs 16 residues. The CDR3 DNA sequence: TGTGCCAGCAGCTTACGCTCGGCGGGACAACAAGAGACCCAGTACTTC. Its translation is CASSLRSAGQQETQYF.

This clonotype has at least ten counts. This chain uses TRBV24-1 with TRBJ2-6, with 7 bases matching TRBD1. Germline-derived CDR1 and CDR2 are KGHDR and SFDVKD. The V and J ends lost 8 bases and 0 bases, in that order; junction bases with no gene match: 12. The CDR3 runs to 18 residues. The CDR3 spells CATTRDRAVTSGANVLTF. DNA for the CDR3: TGTGCCACCACCAGAGACAGGGCGGTAACCTCTGGGGCCAACGTCCTGACTTTC.

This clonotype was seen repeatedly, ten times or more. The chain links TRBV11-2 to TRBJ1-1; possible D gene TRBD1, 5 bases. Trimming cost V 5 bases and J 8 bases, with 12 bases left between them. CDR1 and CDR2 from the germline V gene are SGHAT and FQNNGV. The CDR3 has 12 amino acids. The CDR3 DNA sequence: TGTGCCAGCAGCAAGACGGGGGTAGAAGCTTTCTTT. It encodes CASSKTGVEAFF.

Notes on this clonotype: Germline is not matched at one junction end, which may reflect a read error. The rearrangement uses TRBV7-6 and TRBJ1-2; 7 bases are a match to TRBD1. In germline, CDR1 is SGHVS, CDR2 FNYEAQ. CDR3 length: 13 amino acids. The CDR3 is CASSLAQGDGNTF. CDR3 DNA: TGTGCCAGCAGCTTAGCGCAGGGGGATGGCAACACCTTC.

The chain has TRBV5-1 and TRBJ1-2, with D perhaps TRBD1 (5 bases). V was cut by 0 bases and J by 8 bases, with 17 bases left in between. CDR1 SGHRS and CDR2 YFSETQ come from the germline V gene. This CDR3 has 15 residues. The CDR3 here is CASSLAGTGGEGYTF. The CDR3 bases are TGCGCCAGCAGCTTGGCGGGCACCGGAGGGGAGGGCTACACCTTC.

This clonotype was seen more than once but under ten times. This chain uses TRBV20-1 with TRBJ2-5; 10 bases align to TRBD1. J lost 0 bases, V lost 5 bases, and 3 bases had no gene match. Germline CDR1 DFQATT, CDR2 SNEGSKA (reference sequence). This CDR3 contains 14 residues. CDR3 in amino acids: CSAPGQGNQETQYF. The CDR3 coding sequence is TGCAGTGCTCCGGGACAGGGGAACCAAGAGACCCAGTACTTC.

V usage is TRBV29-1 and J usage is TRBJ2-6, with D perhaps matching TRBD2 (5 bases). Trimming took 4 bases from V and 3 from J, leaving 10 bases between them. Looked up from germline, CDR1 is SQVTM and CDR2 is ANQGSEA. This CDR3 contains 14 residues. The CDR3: CSVARAGGANVLTF. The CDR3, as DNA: TGCAGCGTTGCGCGGGCTGGTGGGGCCAACGTCCTGACTTTC.

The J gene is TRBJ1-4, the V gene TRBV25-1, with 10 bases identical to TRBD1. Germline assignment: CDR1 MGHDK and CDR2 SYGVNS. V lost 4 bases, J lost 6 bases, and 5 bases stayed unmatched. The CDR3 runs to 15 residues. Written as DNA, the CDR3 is TGTGCCAGCAGTGGAAGGGGACAGGGGCATGAAAAACTGTTTTTT. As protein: CASSGRGQGHEKLFF.

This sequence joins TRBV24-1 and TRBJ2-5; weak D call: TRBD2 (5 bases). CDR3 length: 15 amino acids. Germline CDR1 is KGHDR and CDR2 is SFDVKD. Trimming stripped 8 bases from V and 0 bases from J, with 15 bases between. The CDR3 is CATNRGPGDQETQYF. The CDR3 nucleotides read TGTGCCACCAACAGAGGCCCCGGGGACCAAGAGACCCAGTACTTC.

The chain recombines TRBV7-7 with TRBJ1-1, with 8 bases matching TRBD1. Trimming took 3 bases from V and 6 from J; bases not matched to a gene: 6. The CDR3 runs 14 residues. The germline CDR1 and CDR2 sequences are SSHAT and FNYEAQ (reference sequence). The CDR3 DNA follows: TGTGCCAGCAGCTTCCCAGGGGGCGAGGCTGAAGCTTTCTTT. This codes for CASSFPGGEAEAFF.

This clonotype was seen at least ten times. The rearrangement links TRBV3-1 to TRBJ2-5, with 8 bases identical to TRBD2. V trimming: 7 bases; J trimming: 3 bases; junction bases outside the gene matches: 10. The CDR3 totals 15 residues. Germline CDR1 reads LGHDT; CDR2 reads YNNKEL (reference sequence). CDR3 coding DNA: TGTGCCAGCACCCCGTGGGCAGCGGGGGAAGAGACCCAGTACTTC. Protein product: CASTPWAAGEETQYF.

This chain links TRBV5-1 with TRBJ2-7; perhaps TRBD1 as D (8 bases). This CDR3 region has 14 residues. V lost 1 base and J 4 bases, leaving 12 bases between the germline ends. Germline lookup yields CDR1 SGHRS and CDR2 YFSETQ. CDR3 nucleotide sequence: TGCGCCAGCAGCTTGACAGGGGGGGGTTACGAGCAGTACTTC. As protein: CASSLTGGGYEQYF.

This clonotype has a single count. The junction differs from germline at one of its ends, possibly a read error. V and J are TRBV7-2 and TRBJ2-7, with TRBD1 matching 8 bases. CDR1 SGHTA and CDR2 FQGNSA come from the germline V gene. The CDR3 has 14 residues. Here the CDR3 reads CASSPRRQGNEQCF. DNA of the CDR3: TGTGCCAGCAGCCCAAGGAGACAGGGGAACGAGCAGTGCTTC.

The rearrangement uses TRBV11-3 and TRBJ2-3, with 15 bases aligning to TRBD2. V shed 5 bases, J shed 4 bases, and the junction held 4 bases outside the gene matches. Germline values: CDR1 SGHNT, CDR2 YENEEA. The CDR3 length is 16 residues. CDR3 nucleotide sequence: TGTGCCAGCAGCCAAGGGACTAGCGGGGGGTCAGATACGCAGTATTTT. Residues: CASSQGTSGGSDTQYF.